This T cell receptor (beta chain) comes out of a study of chemoradiotherapy in HPV16-positive cancers. Findings of the study overall: Candidate HPV-specific clones and E7-related TCR motifs grew in tumor during treatment.

Trimming took 8 bases from V and 5 from J, leaving 9 bases between them. Looked up from germline, CDR1 is KGHSH and CDR2 is LQKENI. CDR3 length equals 12 residues. Note on this clone: Its antigen is unidentified.

TCRdb's table, derived via immunoSEQ multiplex PCR, lists solely in-frame clones and lacks some. This sample has tens of thousands of clones, with 85% to 90% found just once. The TCR was taken from a human donor with HPV-associated anogenital cancer. Specimen: blood, collected from a patient who underwent chemoradiotherapy. The V call is TRBV18, the J call TRBJ1-4; D is unresolved. CDR3 sequence reads: CASKSLNEKLFF. The CDR3 DNA reads TGTGCCAGCAAGAGCCTGAATGAAAAACTGTTTTTT.